The 11 T cell receptor beta chains in this list originate from one sample, sequenced in a study of T-cell reconstitution after alpha-beta-depleted transplantation in children. The library targeted TCRbeta and was prepared with unique molecular identifiers. Using its own MiXCR run on the PCR reads, TCRdb lists one record per CDR3 protein. Seen here are about 1,000,000 distinct CDR3 sequences, roughly 31% observed once, and the top ten hold roughly 28%. Sequencing used PBMCs, mostly from graft donor cells, obtained 360 days after TCRalphabeta/CD19-depleted stem cell transplant. The source is a boy in the first two years of life who had a stem cell transplant for SCID, so the T cells may come from the graft donor.

The J gene is TRBJ2-7, the V gene TRBV5-5, with D perhaps TRBD1 or TRBD2 (5 bases each). Trimming cost V 4 bases and J 3 bases, with 20 bases left between them. This CDR3 has 16 residues. Germline V CDR1 and CDR2: SGHKS, YYEKEE (reference sequence). The CDR3 is CASSGDGRVGGYEQYF. DNA for the CDR3: TGTGCCAGCAGCGGGGACGGGCGGGTAGGTGGCTACGAGCAGTACTTC.

The genes are TRBV15 and TRBJ2-1; no definite D call. CDR1 LNHNV and CDR2 YYDKDF come from the germline V gene (reference sequence). The CDR3 is 13 amino acids. The V end lost 0 bases, the J end lost 4 bases, and 4 bases lay between the germline ends. The CDR3, as DNA: TGTGCCACCAGCAGAGAAGATTACAATGAGCAGTTCTTC. It yields the protein CATSREDYNEQFF.

A note on this clonotype: Its ends do not fully match the called genes, so a read error is possible. The chain couples TRBV19 to TRBJ1-4, with 8 nucleotides matching TRBD1. CDR1 and CDR2 from the germline V gene are LNHDA and SQIVND (reference sequence). The CDR3 is made up of 15 amino acids. CDR3: CASSKPQGGNEKLFF. Here the CDR3 DNA reads TGTGCCAGCAGTAAACCACAGGGGGGCAATGAAAAACTGTTTTTT.

This clonotype has a handful of counts. The gene calls are TRBV12-3 or TRBV12-4 and TRBJ1-6, with D possibly being TRBD1 (6 bases). Trimming pared 6 bases from V and 10 bases from J, leaving 19 bases between. This CDR3 region has 15 residues. This CDR3 is CASRRSDSGWSPLHF. The CDR3 DNA follows: TGTGCCAGCAGGCGGTCGGACAGTGGTTGGTCACCCCTCCACTTT.

Only a few counts were recorded for this clonotype. The rearrangement uses TRBV4-3 and TRBJ1-4; D possibly corresponds to TRBD1 (5 bases). The V and J ends lost 0 bases and 10 bases respectively, with 9 bases between them. Germline CDR1 LGHNA, CDR2 YSLEER. This CDR3 comprises 13 residues. The CDR3 region has the DNA TGCGCCAGCAGCCAAGAGGAGAGGGGAAAACTGTTTTTT. It yields the protein CASSQEERGKLFF.

This chain joins TRBV6-1 and TRBJ2-7; unclear D gene. The CDR3 contains 14 residues. Germline values: CDR1 MNHNS, CDR2 SASEGT. Trimming took off 3 bases at V and 4 bases at J, with 13 bases between the two ends. As DNA, the CDR3 is TGTGCCAGCAGTGATTTGGAGACTCTTTACGAGCAGTACTTC. Protein: CASSDLETLYEQYF.

There are a few counts of this clonotype. The rearrangement uses TRBV3-1 and TRBJ2-1; TRBD2 matches at 12 bases. Per germline, CDR1 LGHDT and CDR2 YNNKEL (reference sequence). This CDR3 comprises 18 residues. Trimming at V came to 6 bases and at J to 1 base, leaving 10 bases not matched to a gene. The CDR3 coding sequence is TGTGCCAGCAGAAAGGGGCTAGCGGGGGGGCCGTCCTACAATGAGCAGTTCTTC. Encoded protein: CASRKGLAGGPSYNEQFF.

Written as DNA, the CDR3 is TGCAGCGCTAGAAAGACAGGGGGCACTGAAGCTTTCTTT. It translates to CSARKTGGTEAFF. The V and J genes are TRBV29-1 and TRBJ1-1; 9 nucleotides align to TRBD1. Germline assignment: CDR1 SQVTM and CDR2 ANQGSEA. The CDR3 is 13 residues long. The V segment lost 7 bases and the J segment 4 bases; nucleotides outside the gene matches: 7.

The rearrangement uses TRBV19 and TRBJ1-5; D unresolved. The germline V and J ends were trimmed by 2 bases and 4 bases, with 12 bases remaining between them. CDR1 is LNHDA and CDR2 is SQIVND in the germline V gene (reference sequence). The CDR3 runs 15 residues. The CDR3 DNA follows: TGTGCCAGTAGTATAAGGGCAGAATCTAATCAGCCCCAGCATTTT. Protein: CASSIRAESNQPQHF.

A few counts support this clonotype. The chain carries TRBV20-1 and TRBJ2-7, with a tentative D call TRBD1 (5 bases). The CDR3 has 14 amino acids. The V gene's germline CDR1 is DFQATT and CDR2 SNEGSKA (reference sequence). V lost 5 bases, J lost 9 bases, and 23 bases lay in between. DNA of the CDR3: TGCAGTGCTGCCCTCCGGGCCTCTGTCACAGGGCAGTACTTC. This codes for CSAALRASVTGQYF.

The sample holds a few counts of this clonotype. This chain joins TRBV20-1 and TRBJ2-1; a weak D match, TRBD1 (6 bases). The germline V gene encodes CDR1 DFQATT and CDR2 SNEGSKA (reference sequence). The CDR3 has 14 residues. The V and J ends lost 5 bases and 6 bases respectively, with 17 bases between them. The CDR3 loop is CSAVNRDILNEQFF. In DNA, the CDR3 is TGCAGTGCTGTCAACCGGGACATCCTCAATGAGCAGTTCTTC.